The clone carrying this T cell receptor (beta chain) came up many times. Its antigen is not identified. Attached unique molecular identifiers marked individual cDNA molecules. In TCRdb, the 5' RACE reads were re-called with MiXCR into one record per CDR3 protein. Seen here are tens of thousands of distinct CDR3 sequences, about 4.5% observed once, and the top ten hold 9.5% to 12%. The sample comes from a study of early T cells in non-severe SARS-CoV-2 infection. Background on the study: Sequencing used unsorted whole-blood bulk RNA, so chains lack pairing.

Whole-study findings and limits: Matching results from VDJdb favored anti-spike CD8 responses, leaving private and CD4 specificities undetected.

CDR1 and CDR2 from the germline V gene are DFQATT and SNEGSKA (reference sequence). CDR3 length: 12 amino acids. Trimming pared 7 bases from V and 0 bases from J, leaving 8 bases between. The genes are TRBV20-1 and TRBJ2-3; D not certain. Input material: whole blood. This clonotype originated in an adult who was a healthcare worker with PCR-confirmed SARS-CoV-2 infection or an uninfected control (not recorded which). As DNA, the CDR3 is TGCAGTGTCCGGGCTAGCACAGATACGCAGTATTTT. Its protein is CSVRASTDTQYF.